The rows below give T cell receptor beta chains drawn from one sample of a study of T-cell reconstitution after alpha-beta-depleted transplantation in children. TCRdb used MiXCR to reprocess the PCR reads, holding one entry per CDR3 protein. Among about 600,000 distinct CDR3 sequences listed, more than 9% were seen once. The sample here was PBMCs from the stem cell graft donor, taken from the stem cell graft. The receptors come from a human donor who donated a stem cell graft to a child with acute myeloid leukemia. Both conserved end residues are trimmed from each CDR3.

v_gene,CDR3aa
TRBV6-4,ASSSQGNTQY
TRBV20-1,SASQGYQPQH
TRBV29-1,SVRRQGPTLTDTQY
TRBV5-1,ASSLPGTEKRDTQY
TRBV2,ASSDNRFYQH
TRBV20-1,SARDSQRENNEQF
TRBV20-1,SARAGYGGTEQY
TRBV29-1,SVEPSKTSGWWNEQF
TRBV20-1,SAPPGSTSIQY
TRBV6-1,ASRPGDQGYNAQF
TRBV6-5,ASSYLPSGGSYEQY
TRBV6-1,ASRLTGATSYEQY
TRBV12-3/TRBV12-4,ASSIRGLEQY
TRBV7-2,ASRQGGNQPQH
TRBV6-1,ASSEGGTGETQY
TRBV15,ATSREGLEQF
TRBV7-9,ASRDRAGELF
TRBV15,ATSLGSVSSGANVLT
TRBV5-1,ASSSSTSTGPYNEQF
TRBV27,ASSFPGGEQF
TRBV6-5,ASSYGGGPLVGQY
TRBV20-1,SARGRDRGDNSPLH
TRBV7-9,ASSSSGQNTEAF
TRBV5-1,ASSLAWQGWEQY
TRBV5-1,ASSLIAGGPYDEQY
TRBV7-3,ASSPTATSEQF
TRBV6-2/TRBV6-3,ASSIPGQGLFY
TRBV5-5,ASSPGEPNQPQH
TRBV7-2,ASSQGLAGVSYEQY
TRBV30,AWSDRGNTIY
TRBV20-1,SADRGQETQY
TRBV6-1,ASSEPGLAVYNEQF
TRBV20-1,SAPRGKYEQY
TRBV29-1,SAKLQGARELF
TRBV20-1,SASLIAGGRSYEQY
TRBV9,ASSERGLGSYEQY
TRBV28,ASSSSVREQF
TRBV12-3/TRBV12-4,ASSLSAGVGEQF
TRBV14,ASSQPAGGVNEQF
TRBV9,ASSVGQYYEQY
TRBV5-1,ASRGALAGISSYEQY